This T cell receptor beta chain was recorded in a study of blood T cells in healthy people across ages. Study-wide results and caveats: Donor CMV status was unknown, possibly confounding expanded clonotype changes.

On this clonotype: Its antigen is undetermined.

CDR1 and CDR2 (germline): MDHEN, SYDVKM. CDR3 length: 15 amino acids. It was with a sample-barcoded 5' primer and a J-beta primer mix that a second PCR of roughly 7 to 12 cycles was run. TCRdb re-analysed the 5' RACE reads in MiXCR, keeping a single row per CDR3 protein. The profile shows about 1.4 million distinct CDR3 sequences, approximately 59% of them singletons. V usage is TRBV28 and J usage is TRBJ2-7, with D perhaps TRBD1 (6 bases). The J call may be faulty, since TRBJ2-4 better matches the DNA end. The clonotype originates from a young man in good health. Specimen: blood. CDR3: CASRLTQGAKNIQYF. In DNA, the CDR3 is TGTGCCAGCAGACTCACACAGGGCGCCAAAAACATTCAGTACTTC.